The clone carrying this T cell receptor beta chain has only a few counts. The antigen is undetermined. TCRdb reprocessed the RT-PCR reads via MiXCR and lists one record per CDR3 protein. The data show a few hundred thousand distinct CDR3 sequences, 14% seen once. CDR1 is MNHEY and CDR2 is SVGEGT in the germline V gene. The CDR3 loop spans 15 amino acids. Trimming pared 2 bases from V and 2 bases from J, leaving 11 bases between. The source of the sample is a study of response to subunit inactivated influenza vaccine. Regarding the study as a whole: After each seasonal influenza vaccination, few new T cells are recruited, the authors suggested.

This sequence joins TRBV6-2 or TRBV6-3 and TRBJ2-3; D may correspond to TRBD1 or TRBD2 (5 bases each). The sequence derives from a man aged 45-65 years who received an inactivated influenza vaccine. The starting material was PBMCs from blood, obtained about 13 days after vaccination. The DNA for the CDR3 is TGTGCCAGCAGTTACCCCTCCGGGACCACAGATACGCAGTATTTT. Translating it yields CASSYPSGTTDTQYF.